Many counts were recorded for the clone carrying this TCR beta chain. This sample stems from a study of kidney transplant recipient with SARS-CoV-2 infection. TCRdb re-called the reads through MiXCR, storing one row per CDR3 protein. Among some 220,000 distinct CDR3 sequences listed, more than 25% were seen once. Germline V CDR1 and CDR2: LNHNV, YYDKDF (reference sequence). The CDR3 covers 15 residues. The trim removed 1 base at V and 3 bases at J, leaving 4 bases unmatched. The sample consisted of a blood sample, taken at baseline and between days 110 and 120 from a kidney transplant recipient. This chain uses TRBV15 with TRBJ2-5, with TRBD2 matching over 8 bases. The source of this sequence is a male patient younger than 45 who had COVID-19 and was a kidney transplant recipient. Some T cells could come from the graft donor. The CDR3 sequence is CATSRAGTSEETQYF. For the CDR3, the DNA is TGTGCCACCAGCAGAGCCGGGACTAGTGAAGAGACCCAGTACTTC.